The sequence of this T cell receptor (beta chain) was determined in a study of blood T cell repertoires in COVID-19. Study in general: COVID-19 samples collected from the United States, Italy and Spain covered acute and convalescent phases. T cells, B-cell-depleted T cells, or PBMCs supplied cDNA or gDNA.

How the authors handled the data: It was from reference gene primer amplification that nucleated cell counts were estimated. The data were produced by immunoSEQ multiplex PCR, yet TCRdb's version contains in-frame clones alone and is incomplete. Clone size and V and J calls were adopted from that table, with D and trimming inferred from the DNA. In the table there are some 150,000 clones, around 81% of which are singletons. The CDR3 is 15 amino acids. V lost 5 bases, J lost 3 bases, and 6 bases stayed unmatched. Germline CDR1 and CDR2: SGHTA and FQGNSA. This clone was observed a handful of times. The chain joins TRBV7-2 to TRBJ1-1; 10 nucleotides agree with TRBD1. The sequenced sample was peripheral blood. This TCR derives from a woman in her fifties or sixties with active or convalescent COVID-19. The CDR3 DNA follows: TGTGCCAGCAGCCCGCGGACAGGGGGGTACACTGAAGCTTTCTTT. It specifies CASSPRTGGYTEAFF. Based on the CDR3 plus reference TRBV7-2 and TRBJ1-1, the full variable domain is GAGVSQSPSNKVTEKGKDVELRCDPISGHTALYWYRQSLGQGLEFLIYFQGNSAPDKSGLPSDRFSAERTGGSVSTLTIQRTQQEDSAVYLCASSPRTGGYTEAFFGQGTRLTVV.